This TCR beta chain was obtained from a study of regulatory T cells in long-lasting Graves disease. Study-wide points: Under persistent disease, TRBV28, TRBJ1-2 and TRBJ2-5 were used preferentially.

This clonotype showed up just a few times. Its antigen is still unknown. This CDR3 contains 15 residues. Trimming shortened V by 6 bases and J by 0 bases, and 14 bases separated the two germline ends. CDR1 is SEHNR, CDR2 FQNEAQ, per germline (reference sequence). Building of the TCR beta libraries involved iRepertoire HTBI primers and Arm-PCR of CDR3 regions. TCRdb ran MiXCR on the multiplex PCR reads and lists one entry per CDR3 protein. The table shows approximately 690,000 distinct CDR3 sequences, with around 30% occurring only once. The time point: persistent/refractory GD, antithyroid drugs over 5 years with positive TRAb. Generation of the TCR library employed RNA extracted from PBMCs. The diagnosis of Graves' disease used American Thyroid Association guidelines.

V is TRBV7-9 and J is TRBJ1-1; maybe TRBD1 (5 bases). This specimen was peripheral blood mononuclear cells (PBMCs), taken when the disease was refractory, from a patient treated with antithyroid drugs. This clonotype originated in a female donor with Graves disease. As DNA, the CDR3 is TGTGCCAGCAGTTACGGACAATACATGAACACTGAAGCTTTCTTT. It encodes CASSYGQYMNTEAFF.